The next 8 T cell receptor beta chains were all read from a single sample in a study of blood T cells in healthy people across ages (dated by TCRdb to between 2014 and 2017). To prepare the library, 5' RACE was applied. TCRdb lists the instrument as Illumina HiSeq 2500. A second about 7 to 12 cycle PCR used a sample-barcoded 5' primer and a J-beta primer mix. TCRdb passed the public sequencing reads through fastp at Q25 and MiXCR, retaining productive beta sequences. Rows matching on CDR3 protein sequence are summarized as one entry with the most common DNA and genes. In this sample the table shows some 640,000 distinct CDR3 sequences, roughly 31% of which occur a single time. The biggest ten clones account for 15% to 19% of the sample. Sequencing was performed on blood. The receptors derive from a woman older than 75 in good health.

This clonotype was detected once. A much larger clonotype is one base distant, so this may be a read error. The chain links TRBV27 to TRBJ1-2; 7 nucleotides agree with TRBD1. The CDR3 covers 13 residues. Unmatched junction bases numbered 8, after V lost 9 bases and J lost 4 bases. CDR1 is MNHEY, CDR2 SMNVEV, per germline (reference sequence). CDR3 sequence: CARRRPGGYGYTF. The CDR3, as DNA: TGTGCCAGAAGAAGGCCAGGGGGCTATGGCTACACCTTC.

This clonotype was counted between two and nine times. This could be a read error, since a much larger clone is one nucleotide away. The rearrangement links TRBV5-6 to TRBJ2-1; 9 nucleotides match TRBD1. The CDR3 consists of 15 residues. Germline loops: CDR1 SGHDT, CDR2 YYEEEE. CDR3 in DNA: TGTGCCAGCAGCCCTGGACAGGGGTTCTACGATGAGCAGTTCTTC. Its translation is CASSPGQGFYDEQFF.

The chain combines TRBV14 with TRBJ1-5; a possible D gene is TRBD1 (6 bases). V dropped 0 bases and J dropped 1 base, with 28 bases sitting between them. CDR1 is SGHDN and CDR2 is FVKESK in the germline V gene. This CDR3 spans 22 amino acids. This CDR3 reads CASSQDRGISVAGALSNQPQHF. DNA of the CDR3: TGTGCCAGCAGCCAAGATCGGGGGATATCGGTGGCAGGGGCCTTGAGCAATCAGCCCCAGCATTTT.

As regards this clonotype: Since a much larger clone is just one base distant, this may be a read error. The CDR3 sequence is CASSLRSGETQYF. The CDR3 DNA is TGTGCCAGCAGCTTGAGATCGGGTGAGACCCAGTACTTC. This chain links TRBV5-5 with TRBJ2-5, with D hard to call. The CDR3 runs 13 residues. Germline CDR1 and CDR2: SGHKS and YYEKEE (reference sequence). Trimming shortened V by 1 base and J by 5 bases, and 9 bases separated the two germline ends. Together with reference TRBV5-5 and TRBJ2-5, the CDR3 gives the full variable domain: DAGVTQSPTHLIKTRGQQVTLRCSPISGHKSVSWYQQVLGQGPQFIFQYYEKEERGRGNFPDRFSARQFPNYSSELNVNALLLGDSALYLCASSLRSGETQYFGPGTRLLVL.

This clonotype was seen a handful of times. At one of its ends the junction is not consistent with the germline gene, which may arise from a read error. V is TRBV6-1 and J is TRBJ2-7; 9 bases match TRBD1. Germline V CDR1 and CDR2: MNHNS, SASEGT. CDR3 length equals 15 residues. CDR3 sequence reads: CASGEGGTGTYEQYF. The DNA for the CDR3 is TGTGCCAGCGGTGAAGGGGGGACAGGGACCTACGAGCAGTACTTC.

This clonotype was counted ten times or more. The V and J genes are TRBV10-3 and TRBJ2-1; weak D call: TRBD1 (5 bases). Trimming took off 6 bases at V and 6 bases at J, with 18 bases between the two ends. Germline CDR1 ENHRY, CDR2 SYGVKD. The CDR3 runs 15 residues. The CDR3 nucleotides are TGTGCCATCAGCTGGGGCCAACCCAAACCCAATGAGCAGTTCTTC. Its translation is CAISWGQPKPNEQFF.

This clonotype was picked up a small number of times. One end of the junction varies from germline; a read error may be responsible. The chain recombines TRBV7-9 with TRBJ1-6; D not resolved. The CDR3 runs to 14 residues. The germline gives CDR1 SEHNR, CDR2 FQNEAQ (reference sequence). The CDR3 DNA follows: TGTGCCAGCAGCTTACAGGACGGTAATTCACCCCCCCACTTT. It specifies CASSLQDGNSPPHF. The whole variable domain, filled in from reference TRBV7-9 and TRBJ1-6, reads DTGVSQNPRHKITKRGQNVTFRCDPISEHNRLYWYRQTLGQGPEFLTYFQNEAQLEKSRLLSDRFSAERPKGSFSTLEIQRTEQGDSAMYLCASSLQDGNSPPHFGNGTRLTVT.

This chain links TRBV12-3 or TRBV12-4 with TRBJ2-3, with D possibly TRBD2 on 5 matching bases. The CDR3 is made up of 16 amino acids. Trimming stripped 5 bases from V and 4 bases from J, with 19 bases between. CDR3 bases: TGTGCCAGCAGTCCCGCGAGGCGTCTAGCAGCAGATACGCAGTATTTT. It codes for CASSPARRLAADTQYF.